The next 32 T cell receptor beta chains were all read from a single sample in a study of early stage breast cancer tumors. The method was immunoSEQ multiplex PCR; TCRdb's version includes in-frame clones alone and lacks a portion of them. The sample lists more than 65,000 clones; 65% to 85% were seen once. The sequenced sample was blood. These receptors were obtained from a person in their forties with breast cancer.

CDR3 bases: TGTGCCAGCAGCTTAAGGGGGCCAGATACGCAGTATTTT. Translated: CASSLRGPDTQYF. This chain links TRBV7-9 with TRBJ2-3, with 7 bases identical to TRBD1. Germline V lookup: CDR1 SEHNR, CDR2 FQNEAQ (reference sequence). This CDR3 spans 13 amino acids. V was clipped by 2 bases and J by 4 bases; unmatched bases: 0. Supplemented by reference TRBV7-9 and TRBJ2-3, the full variable domain reads DTGVSQNPRHKITKRGQNVTFRCDPISEHNRLYWYRQTLGQGPEFLTYFQNEAQLEKSRLLSDRFSAERPKGSFSTLEIQRTEQGDSAMYLCASSLRGPDTQYFGPGTRLTVL.

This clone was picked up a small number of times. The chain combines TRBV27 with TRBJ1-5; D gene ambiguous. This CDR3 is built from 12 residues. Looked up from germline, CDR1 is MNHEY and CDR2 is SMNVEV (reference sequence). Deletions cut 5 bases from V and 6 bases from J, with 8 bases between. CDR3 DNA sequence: TGTGCCAGCAGTCCCATGGGTCAGCCCCAGCATTTT. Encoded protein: CASSPMGQPQHF.

DNA for the CDR3: TGTGCCAGCAGCCTAGACATAAGCTCTGGGGCCAACGTCCTGACTTTC. This sequence encodes CASSLDISSGANVLTF. This rearrangement joins TRBV7-3 to TRBJ2-6; D unclear. There are 16 residues in the CDR3. Looked up from germline, CDR1 is SGHTA and CDR2 is FQGTGA. V lost 5 bases to trimming and J lost 0 bases, with 11 bases between them.

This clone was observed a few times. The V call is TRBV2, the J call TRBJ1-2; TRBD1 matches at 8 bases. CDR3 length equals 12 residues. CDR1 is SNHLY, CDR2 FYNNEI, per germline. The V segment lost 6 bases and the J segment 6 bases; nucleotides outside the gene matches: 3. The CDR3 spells CASRVDRDGYTF. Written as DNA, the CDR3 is TGTGCCAGCAGGGTGGACAGGGATGGCTACACCTTC.

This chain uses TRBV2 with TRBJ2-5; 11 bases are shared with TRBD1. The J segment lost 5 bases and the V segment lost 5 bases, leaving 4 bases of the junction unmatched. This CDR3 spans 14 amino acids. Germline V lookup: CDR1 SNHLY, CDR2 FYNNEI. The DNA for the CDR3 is TGTGCCAGCAGTAAGGACAGGGGGCGGGAGACCCAGTACTTC. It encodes CASSKDRGRETQYF.

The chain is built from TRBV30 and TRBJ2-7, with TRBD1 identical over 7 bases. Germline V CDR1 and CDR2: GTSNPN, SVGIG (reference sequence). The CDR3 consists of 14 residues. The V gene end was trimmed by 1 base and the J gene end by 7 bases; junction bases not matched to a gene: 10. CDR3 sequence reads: CAWSGGQVGEEQYF. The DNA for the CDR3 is TGTGCCTGGAGTGGCGGACAGGTGGGGGAGGAGCAGTACTTC.

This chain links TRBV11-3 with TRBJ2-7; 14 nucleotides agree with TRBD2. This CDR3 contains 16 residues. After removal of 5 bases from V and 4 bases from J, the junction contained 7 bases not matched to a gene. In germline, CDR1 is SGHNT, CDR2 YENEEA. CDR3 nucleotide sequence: TGTGCCAGCAGCGGCCGGACTAGCGGGAGGTTGTACGAGCAGTACTTC. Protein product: CASSGRTSGRLYEQYF.

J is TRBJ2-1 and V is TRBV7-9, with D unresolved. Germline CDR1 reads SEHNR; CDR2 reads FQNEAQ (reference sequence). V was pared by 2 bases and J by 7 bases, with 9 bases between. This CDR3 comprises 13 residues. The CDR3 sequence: CASSLIQSNEQFF. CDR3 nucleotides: TGTGCCAGCAGCTTAATTCAGAGTAATGAGCAGTTCTTC.

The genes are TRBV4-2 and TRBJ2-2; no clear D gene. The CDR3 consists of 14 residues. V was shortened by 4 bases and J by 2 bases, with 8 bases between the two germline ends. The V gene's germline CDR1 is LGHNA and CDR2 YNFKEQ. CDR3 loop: CASSLTPNTGELFF. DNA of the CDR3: TGTGCCAGCAGCCTGACGCCAAACACCGGGGAGCTGTTTTTT.

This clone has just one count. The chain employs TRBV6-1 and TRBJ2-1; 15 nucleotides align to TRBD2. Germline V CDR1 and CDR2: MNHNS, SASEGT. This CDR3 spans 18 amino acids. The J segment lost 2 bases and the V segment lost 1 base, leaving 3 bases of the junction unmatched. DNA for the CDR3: TGTGCCAGCAGTGAAGGGACTAGCGGGAGGGGCACCTACAATGAGCAGTTCTTC. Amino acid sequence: CASSEGTSGRGTYNEQFF.

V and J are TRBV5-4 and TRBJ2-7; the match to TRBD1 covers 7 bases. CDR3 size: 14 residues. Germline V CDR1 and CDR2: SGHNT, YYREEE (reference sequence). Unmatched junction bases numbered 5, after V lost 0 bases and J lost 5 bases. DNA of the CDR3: TGTGCCAGCAGCTTGGAAGTAACAGGGGACGAGCAGTACTTC. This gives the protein CASSLEVTGDEQYF. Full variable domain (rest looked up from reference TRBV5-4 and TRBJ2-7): ETGVTQSPTHLIKTRGQQVTLRCSSQSGHNTVSWYQQALGQGPQFIFQYYREEENGRGNFPPRFSGLQFPNYSSELNVNALELDDSALYLCASSLEVTGDEQYFGPGTRLTVT.

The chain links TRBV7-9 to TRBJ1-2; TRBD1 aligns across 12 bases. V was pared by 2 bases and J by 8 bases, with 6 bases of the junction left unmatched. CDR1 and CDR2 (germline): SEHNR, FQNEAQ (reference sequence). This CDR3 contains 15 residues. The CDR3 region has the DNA TGTGCCAGCAGCTTACCCCCGGGACAGGGGGCCGGCTACACCTTC. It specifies CASSLPPGQGAGYTF.

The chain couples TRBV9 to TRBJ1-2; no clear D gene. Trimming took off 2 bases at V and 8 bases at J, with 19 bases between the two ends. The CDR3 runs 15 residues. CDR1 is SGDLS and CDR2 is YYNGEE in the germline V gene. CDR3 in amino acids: CASSVGPASNFGYTF. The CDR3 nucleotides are TGTGCCAGCAGCGTCGGTCCCGCGTCAAACTTCGGCTACACCTTC.

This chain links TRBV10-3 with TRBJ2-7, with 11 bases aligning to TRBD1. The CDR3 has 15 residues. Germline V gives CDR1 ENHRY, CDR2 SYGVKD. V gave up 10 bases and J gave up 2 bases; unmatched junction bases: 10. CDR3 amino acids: CATSSGTGGAYEQYF. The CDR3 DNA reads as TGTGCCACTTCTTCCGGGACAGGGGGTGCCTACGAGCAGTACTTC.

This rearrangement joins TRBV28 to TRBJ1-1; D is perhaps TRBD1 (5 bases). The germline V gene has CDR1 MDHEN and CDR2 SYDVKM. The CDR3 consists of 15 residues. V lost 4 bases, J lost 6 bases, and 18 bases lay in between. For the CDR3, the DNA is TGTGCCAGCAGTTCCTTCCGGGGGGGTAGGGCTGAAGCTTTCTTT. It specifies CASSSFRGGRAEAFF.

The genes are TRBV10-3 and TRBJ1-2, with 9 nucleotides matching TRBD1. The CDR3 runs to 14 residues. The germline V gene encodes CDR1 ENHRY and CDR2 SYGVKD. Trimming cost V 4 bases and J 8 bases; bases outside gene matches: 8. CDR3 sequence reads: CAISVVTGGNGYTF. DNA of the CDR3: TGTGCCATCAGTGTAGTAACAGGGGGCAACGGCTACACCTTC.

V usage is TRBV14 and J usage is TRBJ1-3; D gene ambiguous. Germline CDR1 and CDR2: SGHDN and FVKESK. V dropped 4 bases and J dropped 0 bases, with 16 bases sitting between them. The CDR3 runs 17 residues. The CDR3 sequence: CASSPVWAGSSGNTIYF. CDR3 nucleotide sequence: TGTGCCAGCAGCCCGGTCTGGGCGGGGAGCTCTGGAAACACCATATATTTT.

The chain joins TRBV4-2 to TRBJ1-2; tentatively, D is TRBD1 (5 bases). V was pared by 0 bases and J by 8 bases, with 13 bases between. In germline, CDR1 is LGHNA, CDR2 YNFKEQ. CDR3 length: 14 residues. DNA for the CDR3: TGTGCCAGCAGCCAAGAGATCGGGACGACCGGCTACACCTTC. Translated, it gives CASSQEIGTTGYTF.

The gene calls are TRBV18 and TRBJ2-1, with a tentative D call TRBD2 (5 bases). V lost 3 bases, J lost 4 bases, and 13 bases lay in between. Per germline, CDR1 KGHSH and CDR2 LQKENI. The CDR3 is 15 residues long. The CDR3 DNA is TGTGCCAGCTCACCCGGCGAGCAGCGGTACAATGAGCAGTTCTTC. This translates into CASSPGEQRYNEQFF.

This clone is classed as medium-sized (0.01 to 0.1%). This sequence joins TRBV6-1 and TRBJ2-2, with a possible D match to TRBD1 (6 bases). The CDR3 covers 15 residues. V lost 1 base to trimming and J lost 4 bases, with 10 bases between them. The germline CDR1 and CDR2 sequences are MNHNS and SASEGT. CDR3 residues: CASSEEAGATGELFF. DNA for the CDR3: TGTGCCAGCAGTGAAGAAGCAGGGGCCACCGGGGAGCTGTTTTTT.

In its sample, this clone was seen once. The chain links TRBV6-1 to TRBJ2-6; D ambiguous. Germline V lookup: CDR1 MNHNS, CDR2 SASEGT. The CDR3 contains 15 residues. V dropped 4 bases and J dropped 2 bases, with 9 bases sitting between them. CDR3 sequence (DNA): TGTGCCAGCAGTGCCTCAGGCGCTGGGGCCAACGTCCTGACTTTC. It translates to CASSASGAGANVLTF.

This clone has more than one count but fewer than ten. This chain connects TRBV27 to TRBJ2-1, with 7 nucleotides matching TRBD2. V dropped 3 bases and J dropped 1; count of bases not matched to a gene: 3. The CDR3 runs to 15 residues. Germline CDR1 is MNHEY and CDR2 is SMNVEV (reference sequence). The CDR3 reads CASSFWGGSYNEQFF. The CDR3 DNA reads TGTGCCAGCAGTTTCTGGGGGGGTTCCTACAATGAGCAGTTCTTC.

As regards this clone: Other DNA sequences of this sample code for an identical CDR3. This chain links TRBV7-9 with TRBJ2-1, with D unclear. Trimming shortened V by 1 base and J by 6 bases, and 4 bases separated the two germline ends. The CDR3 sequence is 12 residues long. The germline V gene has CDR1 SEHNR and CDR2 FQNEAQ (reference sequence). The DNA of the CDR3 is TGTGCCAGCAGCTTAGGGGTCAATGAGCAGTTCTTC. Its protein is CASSLGVNEQFF. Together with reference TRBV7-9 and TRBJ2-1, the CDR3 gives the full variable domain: DTGVSQNPRHKITKRGQNVTFRCDPISEHNRLYWYRQTLGQGPEFLTYFQNEAQLEKSRLLSDRFSAERPKGSFSTLEIQRTEQGDSAMYLCASSLGVNEQFFGPGTRLTVL.

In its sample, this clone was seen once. CDR3 nucleotide sequence: TGTGCCAGCAGTTCCATAGACAGGGGACGGAACGAGCAGTACTTC. The encoded protein is CASSSIDRGRNEQYF. The chain uses TRBV6-6 and TRBJ2-7; 8 positions agree with TRBD1. V was clipped by 4 bases and J by 5 bases; unmatched bases: 10. Germline V lookup: CDR1 MNHNY, CDR2 SVGAGI (reference sequence). CDR3 length equals 15 residues.

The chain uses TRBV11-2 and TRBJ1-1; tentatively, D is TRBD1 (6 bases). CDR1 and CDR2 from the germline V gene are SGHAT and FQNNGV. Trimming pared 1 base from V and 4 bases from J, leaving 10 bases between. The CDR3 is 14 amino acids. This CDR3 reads CASSLVPGATEAFF. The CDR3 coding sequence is TGTGCCAGCAGCTTAGTCCCAGGGGCCACTGAAGCTTTCTTT.

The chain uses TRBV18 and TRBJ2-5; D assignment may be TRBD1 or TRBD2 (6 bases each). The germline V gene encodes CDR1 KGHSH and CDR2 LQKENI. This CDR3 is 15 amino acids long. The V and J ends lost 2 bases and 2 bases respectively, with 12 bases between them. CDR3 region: CASSPTGARQETQYF. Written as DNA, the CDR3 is TGTGCCAGCTCACCAACGGGGGCCAGACAAGAGACCCAGTACTTC.

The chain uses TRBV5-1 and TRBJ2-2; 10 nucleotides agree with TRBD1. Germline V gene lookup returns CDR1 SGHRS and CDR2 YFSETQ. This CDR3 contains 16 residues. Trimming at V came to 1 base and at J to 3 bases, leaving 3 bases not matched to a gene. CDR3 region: CASSLRTGGDTGELFF. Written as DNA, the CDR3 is TGCGCCAGCAGCTTGAGGACAGGGGGGGACACCGGGGAGCTGTTTTTT.

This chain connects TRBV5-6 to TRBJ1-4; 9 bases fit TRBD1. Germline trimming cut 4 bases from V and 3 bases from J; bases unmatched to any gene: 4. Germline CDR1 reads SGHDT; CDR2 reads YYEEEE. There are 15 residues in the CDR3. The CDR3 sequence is CASSTTGGANEKLFF. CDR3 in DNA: TGTGCCAGCAGCACGACAGGGGGGGCTAATGAAAAACTGTTTTTT.

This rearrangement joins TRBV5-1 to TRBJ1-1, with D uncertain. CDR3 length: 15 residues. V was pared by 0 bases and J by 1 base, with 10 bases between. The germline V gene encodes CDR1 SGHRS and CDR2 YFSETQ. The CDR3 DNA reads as TGCGCCAGCAGCTTGGACAGACTGACGAACACTGAAGCTTTCTTT. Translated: CASSLDRLTNTEAFF.

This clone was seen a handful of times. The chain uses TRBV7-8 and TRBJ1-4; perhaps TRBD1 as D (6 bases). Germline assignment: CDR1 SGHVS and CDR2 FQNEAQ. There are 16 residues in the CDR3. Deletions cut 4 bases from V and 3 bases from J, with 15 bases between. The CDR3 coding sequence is TGTGCCAGCAGCTCCCACCGGGACAATTCTAATGAAAAACTGTTTTTT. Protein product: CASSSHRDNSNEKLFF. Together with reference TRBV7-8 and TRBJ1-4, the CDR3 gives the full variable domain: GAGVSQSPRYKVAKRGQDVALRCDPISGHVSLFWYQQALGQGPEFLTYFQNEAQLDKSGLPSDRFFAERPEGSVSTLKIQRTQQEDSAVYLCASSSHRDNSNEKLFFGSGTQLSVL.

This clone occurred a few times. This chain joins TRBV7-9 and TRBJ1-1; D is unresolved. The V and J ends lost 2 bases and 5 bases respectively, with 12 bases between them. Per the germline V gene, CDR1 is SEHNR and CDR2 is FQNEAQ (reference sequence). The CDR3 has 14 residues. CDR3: CASSLPGELTEAFF. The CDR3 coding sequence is TGTGCCAGCAGCTTACCTGGGGAATTGACTGAAGCTTTCTTT.

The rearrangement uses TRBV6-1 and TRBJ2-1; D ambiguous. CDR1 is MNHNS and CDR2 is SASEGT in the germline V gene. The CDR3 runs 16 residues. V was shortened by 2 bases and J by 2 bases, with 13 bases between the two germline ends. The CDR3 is CASSETGSLTYNEQFF. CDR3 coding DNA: TGTGCCAGCAGTGAAACTGGGTCCCTCACCTACAATGAGCAGTTCTTC.